The present T cell receptor beta chain was sequenced within a study of response to subunit inactivated influenza vaccine. Points from the study as a whole: After each seasonal influenza vaccination, few new T cells are recruited, the authors suggested.

This clonotype was observed many times. The antigen remains unidentified. TCRdb reprocessed the RT-PCR reads via MiXCR and lists one record per CDR3 protein. The sample has under 200,000 distinct CDR3 sequences; approximately 11% are singletons. The source material was non-naive T cells sorted from PBMCs, sampled 40 to 50 days after vaccination. This TCR was sampled from a man over 45 who received an inactivated influenza vaccine.

In nucleotides, the CDR3 is TGTGCCAGCAGCTTAGCTAGCGGGGGGCCATTTGAGCAGTTCTTC. This sequence encodes CASSLASGGPFEQFF. The chain recombines TRBV5-5 with TRBJ2-1, with TRBD2 identical over 11 bases. The length of the CDR3 is 15 residues. V was pared by 2 bases and J by 9 bases, with 7 bases of the junction left unmatched. The germline gives CDR1 SGHKS, CDR2 YYEKEE (reference sequence).